This record concerns one TCR beta chain sequence. The Seattle patients joined while their infection was active and were tracked longitudinally afterward. The data were obtained in a study of blood T cell repertoires in COVID-19. Study in general: The United States, Italy and Spain supplied acute and convalescent COVID-19 samples. Sources were T cells, B-cell-depleted T cells, or PBMCs; the material itself was cDNA or gDNA.

Germline trimming cut 3 bases from V and 4 bases from J; bases unmatched to any gene: 14. Germline CDR1 is KGHDR and CDR2 is SFDVKD. This CDR3 comprises 18 residues. Study processing details: Researchers report that nucleated cell counts were estimated from reference gene primer amplification. Sequencing used immunoSEQ multiplex PCR; TCRdb keeps in-frame clones, though not all of them. That table gives V, J and clone size, and the DNA gave D and trimming. The repertoire holds about 230,000 clones, 75% to 85% seen once, with approximately 5% in the top ten. The sample consisted of peripheral blood. The sequence derives from a man between 45 and 60 years old with COVID-19, enrolled during active disease. The chain employs TRBV24-1 and TRBJ2-5; TRBD2 aligns across 9 bases. The CDR3 here is CATSDAGRGSGGGETQYF. Here the CDR3 DNA reads TGTGCCACCAGTGATGCGGGGAGAGGTAGCGGGGGAGGAGAGACCCAGTACTTC.